This TCR beta chain derives from a study of blood T cells in healthy people across ages. The study's findings and limits: The unknown donor CMV status may have confounded expanded clonotype changes. Researchers said unsorted PBMCs prevented a conclusive naive versus antigen-experienced comparison.

J gave up 0 bases and V 4 bases, and 6 bases lay outside the gene matches. The CDR3 is 16 amino acids. Germline V gene lookup returns CDR1 MGHRA and CDR2 YSYEKL. Total RNA extracted from each sample amounted to at least 6 micrograms. Next came a second PCR, run for about 6 to 12 cycles, which used a sample-barcoded 5' primer along with a J-beta primer mix. MiXCR, applied by TCRdb to the 5' RACE reads, yields one record per CDR3 protein. The table shows about 770,000 distinct CDR3 sequences, with about 42% occurring only once. This clonotype has more than one count but fewer than ten. Its specificity is unknown.

This rearrangement joins TRBV4-1 to TRBJ2-3, with 8 bases identical to TRBD2. The receptor was isolated from a man aged 55 to 69 in good health. Sequencing used blood. CDR3 sequence: CASSPTSGPSTDTQYF. CDR3 in DNA: TGCGCCAGCAGCCCTACTAGCGGCCCAAGCACAGATACGCAGTATTTT.